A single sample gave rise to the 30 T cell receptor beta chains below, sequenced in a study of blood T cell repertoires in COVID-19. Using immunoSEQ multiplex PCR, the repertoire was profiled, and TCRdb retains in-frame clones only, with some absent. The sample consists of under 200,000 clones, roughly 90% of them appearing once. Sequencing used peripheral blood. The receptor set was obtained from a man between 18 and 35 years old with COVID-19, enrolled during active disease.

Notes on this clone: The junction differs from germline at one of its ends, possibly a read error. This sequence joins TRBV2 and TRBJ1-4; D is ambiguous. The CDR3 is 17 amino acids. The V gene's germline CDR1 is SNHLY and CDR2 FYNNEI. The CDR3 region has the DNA TGTGCCAGCAGTGAACGTAGCCTATCTGGCTCGAATGAAAAACTGCTTTTT. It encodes CASSERSLSGSNEKLLF.

The CDR3 sequence is CASSEIRGSSYEQYF. The CDR3 bases are TGTGCCAGCAGTGAAATACGGGGGAGCTCCTACGAGCAGTACTTC. J is TRBJ2-7 and V is TRBV2; TRBD2 is a possible D gene (6 bases). The V gene lost 2 bases and the J gene lost 0 bases, with 11 bases spanning the gap. Germline-derived CDR1 and CDR2 are SNHLY and FYNNEI. This CDR3 has 15 amino acids.

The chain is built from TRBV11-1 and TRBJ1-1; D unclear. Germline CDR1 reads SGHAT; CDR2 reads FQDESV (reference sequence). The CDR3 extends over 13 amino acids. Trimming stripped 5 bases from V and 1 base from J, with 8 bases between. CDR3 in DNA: TGTGCCAGCAGCCAGACGGGGAACACTGAAGCTTTCTTT. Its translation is CASSQTGNTEAFF. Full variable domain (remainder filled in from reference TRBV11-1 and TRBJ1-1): EAEVAQSPRYKITEKSQAVAFWCDPISGHATLYWYRQILGQGPELLVQFQDESVVDDSQLPKDRFSAERLKGVDSTLKIQPAELGDSAMYLCASSQTGNTEAFFGQGTRLTVV.

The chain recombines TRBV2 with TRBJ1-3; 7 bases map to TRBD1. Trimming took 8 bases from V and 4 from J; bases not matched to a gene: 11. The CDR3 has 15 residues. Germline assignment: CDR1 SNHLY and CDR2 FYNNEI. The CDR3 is CASSQNRGAGNTIYF. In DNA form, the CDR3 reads TGTGCCAGCTCCCAAAACAGGGGCGCCGGAAACACCATATATTTT.

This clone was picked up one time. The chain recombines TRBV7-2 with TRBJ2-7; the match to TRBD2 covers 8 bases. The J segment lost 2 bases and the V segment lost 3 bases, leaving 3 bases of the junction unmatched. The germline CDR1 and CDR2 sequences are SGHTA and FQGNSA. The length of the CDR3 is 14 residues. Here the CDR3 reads CASSLRREAYEQYF. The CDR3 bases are TGTGCCAGCAGCTTGCGGCGGGAGGCCTACGAGCAGTACTTC.

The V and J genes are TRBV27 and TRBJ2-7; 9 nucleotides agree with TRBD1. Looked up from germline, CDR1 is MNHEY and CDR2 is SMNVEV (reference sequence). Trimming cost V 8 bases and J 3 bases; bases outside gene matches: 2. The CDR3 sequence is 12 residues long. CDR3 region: CASGTGYYEQYF. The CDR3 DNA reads TGTGCCAGCGGGACAGGGTACTACGAGCAGTACTTC.

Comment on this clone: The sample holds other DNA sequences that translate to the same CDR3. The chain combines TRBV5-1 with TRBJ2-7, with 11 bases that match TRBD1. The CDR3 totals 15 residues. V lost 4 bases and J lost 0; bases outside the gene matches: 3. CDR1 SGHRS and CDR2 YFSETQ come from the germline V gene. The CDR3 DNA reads TGCGCCAGCAGCCTTGGGACAGGGGGCTCCTACGAGCAGTACTTC. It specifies CASSLGTGGSYEQYF.

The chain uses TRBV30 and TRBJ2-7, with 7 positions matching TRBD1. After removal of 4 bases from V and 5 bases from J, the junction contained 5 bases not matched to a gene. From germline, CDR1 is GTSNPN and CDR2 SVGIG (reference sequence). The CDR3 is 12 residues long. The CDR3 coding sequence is TGTGCCTGGACAGTACAGGGGAACGAGCAGTACTTC. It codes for CAWTVQGNEQYF.

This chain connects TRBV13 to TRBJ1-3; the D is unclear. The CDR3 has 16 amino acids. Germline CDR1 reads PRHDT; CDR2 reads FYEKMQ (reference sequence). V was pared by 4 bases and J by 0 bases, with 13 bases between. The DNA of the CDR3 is TGTGCCAGCAGCTCTCCCGTTGCGAGCTCTGGAAACACCATATATTTT. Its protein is CASSSPVASSGNTIYF.

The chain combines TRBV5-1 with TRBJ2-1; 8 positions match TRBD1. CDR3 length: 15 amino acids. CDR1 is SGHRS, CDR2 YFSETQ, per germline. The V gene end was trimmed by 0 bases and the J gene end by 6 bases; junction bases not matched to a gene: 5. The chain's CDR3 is CASSLARGPGNEQFF. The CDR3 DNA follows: TGCGCCAGCAGCTTGGCCAGGGGGCCGGGCAATGAGCAGTTCTTC. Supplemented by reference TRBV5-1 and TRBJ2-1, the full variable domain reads KAGVTQTPRYLIKTRGQQVTLSCSPISGHRSVSWYQQTPGQGLQFLFEYFSETQRNKGNFPGRFSGRQFSNSRSEMNVSTLELGDSALYLCASSLARGPGNEQFFGPGTRLTVL.

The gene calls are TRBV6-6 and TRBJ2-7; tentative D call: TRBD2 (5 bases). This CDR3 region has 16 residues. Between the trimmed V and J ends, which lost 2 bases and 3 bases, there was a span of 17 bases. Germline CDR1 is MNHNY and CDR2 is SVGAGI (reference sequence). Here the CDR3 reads CASSYTRAGGSYEQYF. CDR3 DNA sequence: TGTGCCAGCAGTTACACCCGGGCTGGAGGAAGCTACGAGCAGTACTTC.

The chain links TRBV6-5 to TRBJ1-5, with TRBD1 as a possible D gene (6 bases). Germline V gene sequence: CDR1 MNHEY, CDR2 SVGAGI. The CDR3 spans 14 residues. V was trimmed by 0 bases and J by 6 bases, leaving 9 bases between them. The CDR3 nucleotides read TGTGCCAGCAGTTACTCACCCAGGGGTCAGCCCCAGCATTTT. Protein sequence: CASSYSPRGQPQHF.

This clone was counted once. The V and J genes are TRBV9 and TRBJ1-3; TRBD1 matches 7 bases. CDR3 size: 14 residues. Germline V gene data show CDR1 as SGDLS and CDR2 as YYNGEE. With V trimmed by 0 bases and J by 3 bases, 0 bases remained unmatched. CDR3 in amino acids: CASSVGDSGNTIYF. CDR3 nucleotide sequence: TGTGCCAGCAGCGTAGGGGACAGTGGAAACACCATATATTTT.

In nucleotides, the CDR3 is TGTGCCTGGAGTGTTGGTAGCTTAGGTGAGCAGTTCTTC. The encoded protein is CAWSVGSLGEQFF. V usage is TRBV30 and J usage is TRBJ2-1; no reliable D call. Deletions cut 0 bases from V and 9 bases from J, with 12 bases between. The CDR3 runs to 13 residues. Germline assignment: CDR1 GTSNPN and CDR2 SVGIG (reference sequence).

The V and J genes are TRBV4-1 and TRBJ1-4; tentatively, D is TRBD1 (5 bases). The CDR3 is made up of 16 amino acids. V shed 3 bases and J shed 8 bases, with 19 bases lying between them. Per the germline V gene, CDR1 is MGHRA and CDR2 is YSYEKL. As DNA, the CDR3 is TGCGCCAGCAGCCATGCCCCCAGGGAGGGAGGCGAAAAACTGTTTTTT. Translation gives CASSHAPREGGEKLFF.

The CDR3 coding sequence is TGCGCCAGCAGCCCTACCGACAGGAACTACGAGCAGTACTTC. Translated: CASSPTDRNYEQYF. The rearrangement links TRBV4-3 to TRBJ2-7; D is possibly TRBD1 (6 bases). This CDR3 is built from 14 residues. The V gene's germline CDR1 is LGHNA and CDR2 YSLEER. V lost 4 bases and J 3 bases, leaving 13 bases between the germline ends.

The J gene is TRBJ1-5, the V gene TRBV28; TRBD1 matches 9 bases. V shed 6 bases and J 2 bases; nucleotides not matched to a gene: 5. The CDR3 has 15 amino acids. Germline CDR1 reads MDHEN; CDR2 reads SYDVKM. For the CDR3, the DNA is TGTGCCAGCAGCTGGGGACAGGGTGGCAATCAGCCCCAGCATTTT. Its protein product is CASSWGQGGNQPQHF.

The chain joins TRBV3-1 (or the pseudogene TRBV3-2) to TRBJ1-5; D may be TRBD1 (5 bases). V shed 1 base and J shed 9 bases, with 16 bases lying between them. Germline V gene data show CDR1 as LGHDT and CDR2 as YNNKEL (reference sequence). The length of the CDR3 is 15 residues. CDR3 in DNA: TGTGCCAGCAGCCAAGGACAGACATCAGCGTGGCCCCAGCATTTT. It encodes CASSQGQTSAWPQHF.

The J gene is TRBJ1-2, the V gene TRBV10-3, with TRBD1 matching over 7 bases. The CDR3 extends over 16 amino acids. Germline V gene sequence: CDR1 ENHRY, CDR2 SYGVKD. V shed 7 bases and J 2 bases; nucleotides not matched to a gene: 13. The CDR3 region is CAITNLDRTVNYGYTF. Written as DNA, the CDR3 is TGTGCCATCACCAACCTGGACAGGACCGTCAACTATGGCTACACCTTC.

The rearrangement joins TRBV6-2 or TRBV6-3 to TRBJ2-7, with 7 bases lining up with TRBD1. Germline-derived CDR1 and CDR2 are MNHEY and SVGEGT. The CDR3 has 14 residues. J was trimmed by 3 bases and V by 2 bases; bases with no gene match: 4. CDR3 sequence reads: CASSYGTVGYEQYF. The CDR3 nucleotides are TGTGCCAGCAGTTACGGGACAGTAGGCTACGAGCAGTACTTC.

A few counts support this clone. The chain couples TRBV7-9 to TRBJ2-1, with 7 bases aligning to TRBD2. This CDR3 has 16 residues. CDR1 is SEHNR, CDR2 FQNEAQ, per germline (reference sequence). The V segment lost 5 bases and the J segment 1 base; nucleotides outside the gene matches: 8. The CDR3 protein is CASSGPGGGSYNEQFF. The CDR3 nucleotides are TGTGCCAGCAGCGGGCCTGGGGGAGGGTCCTACAATGAGCAGTTCTTC.

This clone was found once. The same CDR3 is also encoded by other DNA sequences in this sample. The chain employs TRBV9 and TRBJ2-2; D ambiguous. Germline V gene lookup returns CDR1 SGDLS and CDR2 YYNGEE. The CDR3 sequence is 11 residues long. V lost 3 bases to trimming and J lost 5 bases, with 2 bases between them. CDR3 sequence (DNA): TGTGCCAGCAGCGCAACCGGGGAGCTGTTTTTT. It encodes CASSATGELFF.

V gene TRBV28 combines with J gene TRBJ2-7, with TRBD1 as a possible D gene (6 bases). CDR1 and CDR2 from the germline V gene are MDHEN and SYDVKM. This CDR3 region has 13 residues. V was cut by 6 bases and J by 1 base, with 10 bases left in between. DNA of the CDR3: TGTGCCAGCAGGACAGGTGAGTCCTACGAGCAGTACTTC. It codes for CASRTGESYEQYF.

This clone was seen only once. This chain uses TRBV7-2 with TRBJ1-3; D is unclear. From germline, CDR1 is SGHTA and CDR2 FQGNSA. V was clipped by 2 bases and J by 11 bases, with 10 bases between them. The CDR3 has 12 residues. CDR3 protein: CASSLSEGSIYF. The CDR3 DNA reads TGTGCCAGCAGCTTATCGGAGGGCTCCATATATTTT.

The DNA for the CDR3 is TGTGCCAGCAGCTTAGGTAAGGGACACTGGAACACTGAAGCTTTCTTT. It specifies CASSLGKGHWNTEAFF. The rearrangement links TRBV13 to TRBJ1-1; D possibly corresponds to TRBD1 (6 bases). This CDR3 comprises 16 residues. V was pared by 0 bases and J by 1 base, with 12 bases between. Per the germline V gene, CDR1 is PRHDT and CDR2 is FYEKMQ (reference sequence).

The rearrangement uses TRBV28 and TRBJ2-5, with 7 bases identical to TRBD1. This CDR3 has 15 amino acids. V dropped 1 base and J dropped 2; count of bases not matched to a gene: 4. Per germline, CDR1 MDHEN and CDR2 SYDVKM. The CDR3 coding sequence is TGTGCCAGCAGTTTATTCCGGGACAGACAAGAGACCCAGTACTTC. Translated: CASSLFRDRQETQYF.

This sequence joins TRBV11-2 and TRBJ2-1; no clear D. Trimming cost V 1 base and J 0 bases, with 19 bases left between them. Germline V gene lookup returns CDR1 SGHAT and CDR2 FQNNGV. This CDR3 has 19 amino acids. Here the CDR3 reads CASSLVPSFRVSSYNEQFF. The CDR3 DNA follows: TGTGCCAGCAGCTTAGTACCCTCTTTCCGGGTGAGCTCCTACAATGAGCAGTTCTTC.

DNA for the CDR3: TGTGCCAGCAGTTTATACAGGGACCTTTATAATTCACCCCTCCACTTT. This sequence encodes CASSLYRDLYNSPLHF. This chain uses TRBV27 with TRBJ1-6; the D gene is possibly TRBD1 (6 bases). CDR3 length: 16 residues. V dropped 1 base and J dropped 4 bases, with 11 bases sitting between them. Germline CDR1 and CDR2: MNHEY and SMNVEV (reference sequence).

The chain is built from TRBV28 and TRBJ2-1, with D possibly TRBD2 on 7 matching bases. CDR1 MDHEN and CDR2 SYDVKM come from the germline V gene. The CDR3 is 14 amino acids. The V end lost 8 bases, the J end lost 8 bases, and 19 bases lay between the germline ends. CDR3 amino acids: CASARGAGRDEQFF. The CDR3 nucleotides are TGTGCCAGCGCCCGGGGGGCGGGGAGGGATGAGCAGTTCTTC.

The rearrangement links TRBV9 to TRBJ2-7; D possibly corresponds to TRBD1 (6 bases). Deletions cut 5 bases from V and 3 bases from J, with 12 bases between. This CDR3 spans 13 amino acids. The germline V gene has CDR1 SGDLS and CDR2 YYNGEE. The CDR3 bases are TGTGCCAGCAGTAGGGACACCAACTACGAGCAGTACTTC. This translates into CASSRDTNYEQYF.